What follows describes a single T cell receptor beta chain. The antigen this receptor binds is unknown. No qualities accompany the bases; no much larger clone lies one base away. To sequence the TCRbeta CDR3 region, genomic DNA was isolated from the sorted cells. The immunoSEQ Assay was used for sequencing of TCRbeta CDR3 regions. TCRdb limited this immuneACCESS table to in-frame rearrangements with V and J called. A share of clones is missing; checked studies link under half to unresolved V genes, and the rest is unexplained. In all, the sample holds some 80,000 clones, and 86% of those were seen once. The ten top clones hold just under 2% of the sample. These data come from a study of OX40 agonist ivuxolimab in advanced cancers. In terms of the full investigation: Ivuxolimab, which targeted the costimulatory receptor OX40 (CD134), was an agonistic, fully human IgG2 monoclonal antibody. Intravenous ivuxolimab was administered to patients every 2 weeks at six dose levels: 0.01, 0.1, 0.3, 1.5, 3 and 10 mg/kg. Of the roughly 50 dose-escalation patients, hepatocellular carcinoma was present in about 19, melanoma in approximately 15, renal cell carcinoma in 9 and head and neck cancer in 9. In the dose-escalation cohort, 82.7% of patients were male, and the mean age was approximately 60 years, with a range of 23 to 79. Patients were allowed to have had prior anti-PD-1, anti-PD-L1 or anti-CTLA-4 therapy, and 40% of the dose-escalation patients had previously received checkpoint inhibitors. Partial responses were achieved by three dose-escalation patients, of whom one had hepatocellular carcinoma and two had cutaneous melanoma. Peripheral TCRbeta sequencing was intended to test whether TCR sequence diversity was altered and clonal T-cell expansion was caused by ivuxolimab. The paper covers the monotherapy dose-escalation part of the phase I ivuxolimab trial, which included N of about 50 patients. Beyond this particular receptor, the publication reports: After ivuxolimab, more expanded clones were found on average in CD8+ T cells than in CD4+ T cells. Low levels of normalized T-cell clonal expansion were also seen in some patients who did not respond. Antigen specificity was not determined for the clonally expanded peripheral T cells. Partial responders in the 0.1-3.0 mg/kg groups had among the lowest normalized peripheral clonal expansion, especially among CD8+ T cells. At doses of 0.1 to 3.0 mg/kg, clonal expansion of both CD4+ and CD8+ T cells in blood was seen between baseline and week 6.

Patients with a history of autoimmune disease or receiving systemic immunosuppression were excluded from the trial. In every dose cohort, peripheral blood was drawn for TCR sequencing at baseline, cycle 4 day 1, and cycle 7 day 1. The samples were taken from a phase I, first-in-human, multicenter, open-label dose-escalation trial of ivuxolimab. The trial enrolled adults with locally advanced or metastatic head and neck squamous cell, hepatocellular, melanoma or renal cell carcinoma. Before TCR sequencing, CD4+ T cells and CD8+ T cells were sorted from peripheral blood as separate populations. Measured from the cysteine to the phenylalanine, the CDR3 is 12 residues long. Kept here is only the CDR3 DNA, which spans 36 bases and is read in frame from base 1. V drops 7 bases and J drops 8 bases, leaving 14 bases in between. CDR1 and CDR2 are drawn from the germline V gene (reference sequence): SEHNR, FQNEAQ.

This clonotype was obtained from an adult with an advanced solid tumor such as melanoma, head and neck, liver or kidney cancer. The sequences come from CD4+ or CD8+ T cells sorted from blood, collected in a trial of the OX40 agonist ivuxolimab. The chain uses TRBV7-9 and TRBJ1-2; a tentative D match to TRBD1 spans 5 bases. CDR3 sequence: CASTLGGKGYTF. Here is the DNA: TGTGCCAGCACCCTGGGGGGGAAGGGCTACACCTTC.